This T cell receptor beta chain was sequenced for a study of blood T cell repertoires in COVID-19. Whole-study context: Italy, Spain and the United States were the sources of the convalescent and acute COVID-19 samples. T cells, B-cell-depleted T cells, or PBMCs supplied cDNA or gDNA.

TCRdb keeps only in-frame clones here, not all; method: immunoSEQ multiplex PCR. The table shows roughly 250,000 clones, with approximately 86% occurring only once. Among Cohort 3 donors, those recovered had two negative PCRs, clearance, or symptom resolution. The germline V and J ends were trimmed by 3 bases and 4 bases, with 12 bases remaining between them. CDR1 SGDLS and CDR2 YYNGEE come from the germline V gene. The CDR3 consists of 14 residues. Sequencing was performed on PBMCs or T cells enriched from blood (not recorded which). The V and J genes are TRBV9 and TRBJ2-3; a weak D match, TRBD2 (6 bases). The origin of this receptor is a woman aged 45 to 65 who had recovered from COVID-19. Here the CDR3 DNA reads TGTGCCAGCAGCGCGACTAGTAGTGCAGATACGCAGTATTTT. Its translation is CASSATSSADTQYF.